The 23 T cell receptor beta chains reported below all come from one sample, sequenced in a study of T-cell memory formation after mild COVID-19. TCRdb re-called the 5' RACE reads with MiXCR, one entry per CDR3 protein. The table includes 190,000 or so distinct CDR3 sequences, more than 9% detected once. The specimen sequenced was PBMCs or a T cell subset sorted from them (not recorded which). All receptors derive from a man younger than 35 who had mild COVID-19 (a few samples of this study predate the infection). Cell type and time point are not known.

This clonotype was recorded many times. The chain uses TRBV12-3 or TRBV12-4 and TRBJ2-1; 9 positions match TRBD2. J lost 1 base, V lost 6 bases, and 4 bases had no gene match. CDR3 length: 15 residues. CDR3 sequence (DNA): TGTGCCAGCAGCCTTCTAGCGGGATCCTACAATGAGCAGTTCTTC. It translates to CASSLLAGSYNEQFF.

The chain links TRBV7-8 to TRBJ2-2; D remains ambiguous. Germline V gene lookup returns CDR1 SGHVS and CDR2 FQNEAQ. Trimming pared 1 base from V and 3 bases from J, leaving 6 bases between. The CDR3 consists of 14 residues. CDR3 DNA: TGTGCCAGCAGCTTAGGGGGTGACACCGGGGAGCTGTTTTTT. Translation gives CASSLGGDTGELFF.

In its sample, this clonotype was seen a few times. The CDR3 is CASSLVGPPVADTQYF. The CDR3 nucleotides read TGCGCCAGCAGCTTGGTCGGCCCCCCCGTCGCAGATACGCAGTATTTT. The V and J genes are TRBV5-1 and TRBJ2-3; D not resolved. From germline, CDR1 is SGHRS and CDR2 YFSETQ. Between the trimmed V and J ends, which lost 0 bases and 4 bases, there was a span of 15 bases. The CDR3 runs 16 residues.

This clonotype was observed a few times. This chain joins TRBV7-8 and TRBJ2-7, with 10 bases aligning to TRBD2. The length of the CDR3 is 13 residues. The V segment lost 5 bases and the J segment 5 bases; nucleotides outside the gene matches: 3. Germline CDR1 reads SGHVS; CDR2 reads FQNEAQ. As DNA, the CDR3 is TGTGCCAGCAGCCTCGGGACTAGCGACGAGCAGTACGTC. Translation: CASSLGTSDEQYV.

The DNA for the CDR3 is TGTGCCAGCAGCGTACCGGAGGGAGATACGCAGTATTTT. Protein sequence: CASSVPEGDTQYF. The V gene is TRBV9, the J gene TRBJ2-3; the D gene is possibly TRBD2 (6 bases). V dropped 1 base and J dropped 5 bases, with 8 bases sitting between them. CDR3 length: 13 residues. The germline V gene has CDR1 SGDLS and CDR2 YYNGEE.

This clonotype has only a few counts. The CDR3 loop reads CASSRDGGVIYGYTF. In nucleotides, the CDR3 is TGCGCCAGCAGCCGCGATGGTGGGGTAATCTATGGCTACACCTTC. The chain employs TRBV4-3 and TRBJ1-2; unclear D gene. The V gene lost 4 bases and the J gene lost 4 bases, with 16 bases spanning the gap. The germline CDR1 and CDR2 sequences are LGHNA and YSLEER. The CDR3 is 15 amino acids.

This clonotype was counted a few times. J is TRBJ1-3 and V is TRBV5-4; TRBD1 matches at 11 bases. The CDR3 extends over 16 amino acids. Germline values: CDR1 SGHNT, CDR2 YYREEE (reference sequence). With 4 bases clipped from V and 4 bases from J, the junction kept 7 bases outside the gene matches. The CDR3 nucleotides are TGTGCCAGCAGCCCCGGACAGGGGGCTACGGGAAACACCATATATTTT. Amino acids: CASSPGQGATGNTIYF.

The chain combines TRBV4-1 with TRBJ2-3; D is tentatively TRBD1 or TRBD2 (5 bases each). This CDR3 has 15 amino acids. Germline CDR1 MGHRA, CDR2 YSYEKL. Trimming pared 1 base from V and 2 bases from J, leaving 10 bases between. CDR3 DNA: TGCGCCAGCAGCCAAGTCGGGACCTTCACAGATACGCAGTATTTT. Translation gives CASSQVGTFTDTQYF.

This chain links TRBV7-8 with TRBJ2-4; 13 bases align to TRBD2. The length of the CDR3 is 19 residues. Germline CDR1 reads SGHVS; CDR2 reads FQNEAQ. V trimming: 0 bases; J trimming: 3 bases; junction bases outside the gene matches: 8. CDR3 protein: CASSLATSGGVVGKNIQYF. DNA of the CDR3: TGTGCCAGCAGCTTAGCCACTAGCGGGGGGGTAGTCGGCAAAAACATTCAGTACTTC.

V is TRBV10-3 and J is TRBJ2-1; 8 bases agree with TRBD1. The CDR3 loop spans 14 amino acids. Germline CDR1 and CDR2: ENHRY and SYGVKD. CDR3 DNA sequence: TGTGCATGCCAGGGACAGGCCTTAGGCAATGAGCAGTTCTTC. The encoded protein is CACQGQALGNEQFF.

Only a few counts were recorded for this clonotype. The chain joins TRBV12-3 or TRBV12-4 to TRBJ2-3; TRBD2 agrees at 8 bases. Losses at the gene ends were 1 base for V and 4 bases for J; bases not matched to a gene: 10. This CDR3 spans 17 amino acids. The CDR3 here is CASSLGGLGNFADTQYF. The CDR3, as DNA: TGTGCCAGCAGTTTAGGGGGACTAGGGAATTTTGCAGATACGCAGTATTTT.

In this sample, this clonotype turned up many times. The chain recombines TRBV25-1 with TRBJ1-5, with D perhaps TRBD1 (5 bases). This CDR3 region has 13 residues. V lost 2 bases and J 7 bases, leaving 9 bases between the germline ends. Germline CDR1 MGHDK, CDR2 SYGVNS. CDR3 sequence: CASSETGGQPQHF. The CDR3 region has the DNA TGTGCCAGCAGTGAAACAGGCGGACAGCCCCAGCATTTT.

This clonotype occurred many times. The V gene is TRBV7-9, the J gene TRBJ2-4; a weak D match, TRBD1 (6 bases). This CDR3 region has 15 residues. The V and J ends lost 1 base and 6 bases respectively, with 13 bases between them. Per the germline V gene, CDR1 is SEHNR and CDR2 is FQNEAQ (reference sequence). The chain's CDR3 is CASSLGMGRGNIQYF. The CDR3 DNA follows: TGTGCCAGCAGCTTAGGCATGGGCAGGGGAAACATTCAGTACTTC.

This chain connects TRBV20-1 to TRBJ1-1; no reliable D call. This CDR3 contains 13 residues. Germline-derived CDR1 and CDR2 are DFQATT and SNEGSKA (reference sequence). Trimming pared 4 bases from V and 4 bases from J, leaving 13 bases between. CDR3: CSATPYEGTEAFF. Here the CDR3 DNA reads TGCAGTGCTACGCCCTACGAAGGCACTGAAGCTTTCTTT.

The sample holds many counts of this clonotype. This rearrangement joins TRBV5-1 to TRBJ2-5; 7 bases are shared with TRBD2. This CDR3 spans 13 amino acids. J was trimmed by 3 bases and V by 2 bases; bases with no gene match: 1. Germline CDR1 SGHRS, CDR2 YFSETQ. The CDR3 DNA reads TGCGCCAGCAGCTTTGCGGGGGAAGAGACCCAGTACTTC. It is translated as CASSFAGEETQYF. Drawing the rest from reference TRBV5-1 and TRBJ2-5, the complete variable domain is KAGVTQTPRYLIKTRGQQVTLSCSPISGHRSVSWYQQTPGQGLQFLFEYFSETQRNKGNFPGRFSGRQFSNSRSEMNVSTLELGDSALYLCASSFAGEETQYFGPGTRLLVL.

This clonotype was counted a few times. The chain employs TRBV21-1 and TRBJ1-6; the D call in the table, TRBD1, was not verified against the DNA. TRBV21-1 corresponds to a pseudogene. The CDR3 loop spans 14 amino acids. CDR3 sequence (DNA): TGTGCCAGCAGCAAAACAGGGAGGAGGTCACCCCTCCACTTT. Its translation is CASSKTGRRSPLHF.

The CDR3 reads CASSSQGANYGYTF. CDR3 DNA sequence: TGTGCCAGCAGCTCACAGGGGGCGAACTATGGCTACACCTTC. This chain joins TRBV12-3 or TRBV12-4 and TRBJ1-2; 9 bases align to TRBD1. The CDR3 runs 14 residues. V was clipped by 6 bases and J by 2 bases; unmatched bases: 4.

This clonotype came up a few times. The V gene is TRBV5-1, the J gene TRBJ2-3; D unclear. Germline CDR1 SGHRS, CDR2 YFSETQ. Trimming took off 0 bases at V and 4 bases at J, with 12 bases between the two ends. The CDR3 consists of 15 residues. CDR3 region: CASSLAVPLPDTQYF. The CDR3 DNA sequence: TGCGCCAGCAGCTTGGCCGTTCCCCTTCCAGATACGCAGTATTTT.

This clonotype has a count of ten or more. The rearrangement uses TRBV7-2 and TRBJ2-2; TRBD1 matches at 9 bases. CDR1 and CDR2 from the germline V gene are SGHTA and FQGNSA. This CDR3 has 15 residues. V was clipped by 0 bases and J by 5 bases; unmatched bases: 1. The CDR3 DNA reads as TGTGCCAGCAGCTTAGCGACAGGGGGGACCGGGGAGCTGTTTTTT. Its protein product is CASSLATGGTGELFF.

For this clonotype: This may be a read error, as it is one base from a much larger clone. The chain joins TRBV7-2 to TRBJ2-2, with D perhaps TRBD2 (6 bases). Germline V gene data show CDR1 as SGHTA and CDR2 as FQGNSA. CDR3 length equals 16 residues. The CDR3 DNA sequence: TGTGCCAGCAGCTTACAGGGACCCTCGAACACCGGGGGGCTGTTTTTT. Translation: CASSLQGPSNTGGLFF.

The sample holds a few counts of this clonotype. The J gene is TRBJ2-4, the V gene TRBV10-3; TRBD1 matches at 7 bases. Germline-derived CDR1 and CDR2 are ENHRY and SYGVKD. The CDR3 contains 12 residues. J lost 11 bases, V lost 3 bases, and 4 bases had no gene match. The CDR3 loop reads CAISETGEVQYF. The CDR3 DNA reads as TGTGCCATCAGTGAAACAGGGGAAGTTCAGTACTTC.

The rearrangement joins TRBV5-1 to TRBJ1-6; 7 positions match TRBD1. From germline, CDR1 is SGHRS and CDR2 YFSETQ. Germline trimming cut 7 bases from V and 2 bases from J; bases unmatched to any gene: 12. This CDR3 has 17 residues. CDR3: CASGNRQGGTYNSPLHF. CDR3 coding DNA: TGCGCCAGCGGTAACCGACAGGGTGGCACCTATAATTCACCCCTCCACTTT.

This clonotype was counted between two and nine times. The V call is TRBV7-6, the J call TRBJ2-7; D uncertain. CDR1 and CDR2 (germline): SGHVS, FNYEAQ. Trimming took 3 bases from V and 5 from J, leaving 11 bases between them. This CDR3 is built from 13 residues. The CDR3 DNA reads as TGTGCCAGCAGCTTCGTCTTCTCGGACGAGCAGTACTTC. This sequence encodes CASSFVFSDEQYF.